The 13 T cell receptor beta chains given below trace back to one sample, sequenced in a study of persistence of HIV-infected CD4 T cells. The immunoSEQ assay was version 4, run in survey mode. Profiling relied on immunoSEQ multiplex PCR, and the TCRdb table lists in-frame clones only, not all of them. This table has tens of thousands of clones, 88% appearing once. These TCRs are of unknown antigen specificity. Anti-CD3/anti-CD28 beads served as a nonspecific positive control stimulus. Responding CD4+ T cells were sorted by upregulation of both CD40 ligand and CD69. Sequencing used CD4+ T cells sorted from PBMCs after approximately 19-hour stimulation, obtained from a patient who received antiretroviral therapy. These receptors all stem from an adult woman with HIV who was CMV-seropositive.

The V call is TRBV29-1, the J call TRBJ1-4; unclear D gene. The germline V gene has CDR1 SQVTM and CDR2 ANQGSEA. Trimming removed 7 bases from V and 1 base from J, with 7 bases in between. This CDR3 comprises 12 residues. The CDR3 protein is CSAGETNEKLFF. The CDR3 coding sequence is TGCAGCGCAGGTGAAACTAATGAAAAACTGTTTTTT.

The chain is built from TRBV6-2 or TRBV6-3 and TRBJ1-2, with TRBD1 matching 10 bases. The CDR3 is 13 amino acids. Germline V gives CDR1 MNHEY, CDR2 SVGEGT. V shed 5 bases and J 7 bases; nucleotides not matched to a gene: 4. This CDR3 is CASSDRGHGGYTF. The CDR3 DNA is TGTGCCAGCAGTGACAGGGGGCACGGTGGCTACACCTTC.

This clone was counted between two and nine times. This sequence joins TRBV12-3 or TRBV12-4 and TRBJ1-4; D is unclear. Trimming stripped 1 base from V and 8 bases from J, with 8 bases between. The CDR3 covers 13 residues. DNA of the CDR3: TGTGCCAGCAGTTTAGGGTTAAACGAAAAACTGTTTTTT. It codes for CASSLGLNEKLFF.

The chain has TRBV6-1 and TRBJ2-2; no clear D. Trimming cost V 5 bases and J 1 base, with 5 bases left between them. This CDR3 spans 13 amino acids. Germline V gene sequence: CDR1 MNHNS, CDR2 SASEGT. This CDR3 is CASSWGNTGELFF. In DNA form, the CDR3 reads TGTGCCAGCAGTTGGGGGAACACCGGGGAGCTGTTTTTT.

The genes are TRBV6-4 and TRBJ2-1; 9 bases are shared with TRBD1. CDR1 and CDR2 (germline): MRHNA, SNTAGT. With V trimmed by 5 bases and J by 5 bases, 4 bases remained unmatched. The CDR3 extends over 14 amino acids. CDR3 region: CASSHGQGNNEQFF. In DNA form, the CDR3 reads TGTGCCAGCAGTCACGGACAGGGGAACAATGAGCAGTTCTTC.

The chain carries TRBV2 and TRBJ1-1; a possible D gene is TRBD1 (6 bases). The CDR3 has 14 amino acids. CDR1 and CDR2 from the germline V gene are SNHLY and FYNNEI. V was cut by 5 bases and J by 5 bases, with 15 bases left in between. The DNA for the CDR3 is TGTGCCAGCAGTACCGAGGGGGGACTAACTGAAGCTTTCTTT. It translates to CASSTEGGLTEAFF. Based on the CDR3 plus reference TRBV2 and TRBJ1-1, the full variable domain is EPEVTQTPSHQVTQMGQEVILRCVPISNHLYFYWYRQILGQKVEFLVSFYNNEISEKSEIFDDQFSVERPDGSNFTLKIRSTKLEDSAMYFCASSTEGGLTEAFFGQGTRLTVV.

This sequence joins TRBV23-1 and TRBJ2-3; D not certain. TRBV23-1 is flagged as an ORF with uncertain function. The CDR3 is 16 residues long. Trimming took off 0 bases at V and 0 bases at J, with 10 bases between the two ends. The CDR3 sequence: CASSQSDGPSTDTQYF. DNA for the CDR3: TGCGCCAGCAGTCAATCCGACGGCCCTAGCACAGATACGCAGTATTTT.

The chain couples TRBV18 to TRBJ1-2; D unclear. The CDR3 contains 16 residues. From germline, CDR1 is KGHSH and CDR2 LQKENI. Trimming removed 0 bases from V and 5 bases from J, with 16 bases in between. CDR3 sequence reads: CASSPPGSSRQYGYTF. CDR3 bases: TGTGCCAGCTCACCACCCGGGTCTTCACGGCAGTATGGCTACACCTTC. Together with reference TRBV18 and TRBJ1-2, the CDR3 gives the full variable domain: NAGVMQNPRHLVRRRGQEARLRCSPMKGHSHVYWYRQLPEEGLKFMVYLQKENIIDESGMPKERFSAEFPKEGPSILRIQQVVRGDSAAYFCASSPPGSSRQYGYTFGSGTRLTVV.

This chain links TRBV18 with TRBJ1-2; 10 positions agree with TRBD1. J lost 6 bases, V lost 4 bases, and 5 bases had no gene match. Per germline, CDR1 KGHSH and CDR2 LQKENI. This CDR3 is built from 14 residues. Written as DNA, the CDR3 is TGTGCCAGCTCACGGACAGGGGGTCCGGATGGCTACACCTTC. Protein: CASSRTGGPDGYTF.

The J gene is TRBJ2-5, the V gene TRBV28, with TRBD2 matching 8 bases. The germline gives CDR1 MDHEN, CDR2 SYDVKM. V shed 4 bases, J shed 2 bases, and the junction held 6 bases outside the gene matches. CDR3 length: 15 amino acids. The chain's CDR3 is CASSSPGRGQETQYF. Written as DNA, the CDR3 is TGTGCCAGCAGTTCCCCCGGGAGGGGGCAAGAGACCCAGTACTTC.

This clone was detected once. The chain joins TRBV5-8 to TRBJ2-1; 9 bases agree with TRBD1. This CDR3 has 15 residues. Unmatched junction bases numbered 6, after V lost 4 bases and J lost 4 bases. Per germline, CDR1 SGHTS and CDR2 YDEGEE. The DNA for the CDR3 is TGTGCCAGCAGCCCGGGGGACAGGGTGTACAATGAGCAGTTCTTC. Translated, it gives CASSPGDRVYNEQFF.

The chain carries TRBV18 and TRBJ1-1; a possible D gene is TRBD1 (5 bases). This CDR3 is built from 14 residues. Trimming removed 3 bases from V and 1 base from J, with 9 bases in between. Germline CDR1 KGHSH, CDR2 LQKENI. CDR3 coding DNA: TGTGCCAGCTCACCCCGGGACGGGAACACTGAAGCTTTCTTT. It codes for CASSPRDGNTEAFF.

The CDR3 bases are TGCAGCGTTGAGGGACAGTTAAATGAGCAGTTCTTC. It translates to CSVEGQLNEQFF. The V gene is TRBV29-1, the J gene TRBJ2-1; 7 nucleotides line up with TRBD1. Germline CDR1 SQVTM, CDR2 ANQGSEA. The CDR3 is made up of 12 amino acids. With 3 bases clipped from V and 7 bases from J, the junction kept 3 bases outside the gene matches.